Detailed here is one T cell receptor (beta chain). V gave up 4 bases and J gave up 4 bases; unmatched junction bases: 7. CDR3 size: 15 residues. The germline V gene encodes CDR1 SGDLS and CDR2 YYNGEE. Assay used: immunoSEQ multiplex PCR; TCRdb lists only in-frame clones, some missing. The sample gives over 200,000 clones, around 90% of which show up once; about 4.1% is in the top ten. The sample comes from a study of blood T cell repertoires in COVID-19. Study information: Sources were T cells, B-cell-depleted T cells, or PBMCs; the material itself was cDNA or gDNA.

Sequences were obtained from peripheral blood. The TCR originated in a man between 60 and 70 years old who had recovered from COVID-19. The chain employs TRBV9 and TRBJ2-7, with 11 bases lining up with TRBD1. The CDR3 here is CASSSRTGGAYEQYF. DNA for the CDR3: TGTGCCAGCAGCTCCAGGACAGGGGGCGCTTACGAGCAGTACTTC.